This TCR beta chain is from a study of shared clonotypes between healthy human individuals. In the naive CD8 group, cells lacked CD45RO and were positively selected for CCR7, so terminally differentiated effector memory CD45RA+ cells were left out. Germline V gene sequence: CDR1 MGHRA, CDR2 YSYEKL. The CDR3 extends over 16 amino acids. J lost 4 bases, V lost 1 base, and 6 bases had no gene match. TCRdb's copy holds only in-frame clones and misses some; the assay was immunoSEQ multiplex PCR. Here the sample spans millions of clones, 90% to 95% being singletons. Sequences were obtained from naive CD8+ T cells from PBMCs. This chain links TRBV4-1 with TRBJ2-3; 9 bases are shared with TRBD1. The source of this sequence is a man aged 18 to 29 in good health. Some clones in this sample may be carry-over from other donors' samples. In DNA form, the CDR3 reads TGCGCCAGCAGCCAAGGCTGGACAGGGGTCCCAGATACGCAGTATTTT. It encodes CASSQGWTGVPDTQYF.